This T cell receptor (beta chain) was sequenced in a study of blood T cell repertoires in COVID-19. Study details: Sources were T cells, B-cell-depleted T cells, or PBMCs; the material itself was cDNA or gDNA.

Profiling relied on immunoSEQ multiplex PCR, and the TCRdb table lists in-frame clones only, not all of them. The sample yields approximately 310,000 clones, 85% seen once. This CDR3 is 15 amino acids long. CDR1 is SGHVS, CDR2 FNYEAQ, per germline. Trimming cost V 5 bases and J 4 bases, with 18 bases left between them. The V and J genes are TRBV7-6 and TRBJ2-7; D may be TRBD1 (5 bases). The receptor was isolated from a woman in her twenties or thirties who had been exposed to COVID-19. Sequencing was performed on PBMCs or T cells enriched from blood (not recorded which). The CDR3 DNA reads TGTGCCAGCAGCCCCGAGCCAGGGCAGGCTTACGAGCAGTACTTC. Protein: CASSPEPGQAYEQYF.